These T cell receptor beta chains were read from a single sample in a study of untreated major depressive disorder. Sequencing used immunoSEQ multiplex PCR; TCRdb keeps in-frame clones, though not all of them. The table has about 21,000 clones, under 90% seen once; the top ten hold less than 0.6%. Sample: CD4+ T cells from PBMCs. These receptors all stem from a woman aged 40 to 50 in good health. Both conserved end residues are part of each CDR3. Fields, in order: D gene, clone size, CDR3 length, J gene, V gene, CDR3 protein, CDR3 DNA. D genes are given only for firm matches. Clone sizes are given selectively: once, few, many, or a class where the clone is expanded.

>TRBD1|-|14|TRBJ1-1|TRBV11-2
CASSLGQGVNEAFF
TGTGCCAGCAGCTTGGGACAGGGGGTTAATGAAGCTTTCTTT
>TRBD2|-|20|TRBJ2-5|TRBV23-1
CARNANTPGLAGEHQETQYF
TGCGCCAGAAATGCCAATACGCCGGGACTAGCGGGGGAGCACCAAGAGACCCAGTACTTC
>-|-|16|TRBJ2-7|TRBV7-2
CASSLKLGDNDYEQYF
TGTGCCAGCAGCTTAAAACTGGGGGACAATGACTACGAGCAGTACTTC
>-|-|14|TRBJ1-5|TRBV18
CASSPDGGGQPQHF
TGTGCCAGCTCACCAGACGGGGGCGGTCAGCCCCAGCATTTT
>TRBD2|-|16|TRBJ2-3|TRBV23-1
CASMTGLAEATDTQYF
TGCGCCAGCATGACGGGACTAGCGGAGGCCACAGATACGCAGTATTTT
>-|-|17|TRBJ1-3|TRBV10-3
CAISESSGTSSGNTIYF
TGTGCCATCAGTGAGTCATCGGGCACTTCCTCTGGAAACACCATATATTTT
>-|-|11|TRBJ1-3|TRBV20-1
CSARTANTIYF
TGCAGTGCTAGAACCGCAAACACCATATATTTT
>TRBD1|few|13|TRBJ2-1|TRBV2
CASLIDRGNEQFF
TGTGCCAGCCTCATCGACAGGGGCAATGAGCAGTTCTTC
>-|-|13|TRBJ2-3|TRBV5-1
CASFEISTDTQYF
TGCGCCAGCTTTGAGATTAGCACAGATACGCAGTATTTT
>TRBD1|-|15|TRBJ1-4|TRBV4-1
CASSQGQGINEKLFF
TGCGCCAGCAGCCAAGGACAGGGCATAAATGAAAAACTGTTTTTT
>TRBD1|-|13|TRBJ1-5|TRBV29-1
CSVGQGTGQPQHF
TGCAGCGTGGGACAGGGAACGGGTCAGCCCCAGCATTTT
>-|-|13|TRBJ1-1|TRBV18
CASSQAEGTEAFF
TGTGCCAGCTCACAGGCGGAGGGAACTGAAGCTTTCTTT
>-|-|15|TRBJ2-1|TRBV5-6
CASSLGQGGYNEQFF
TGTGCCAGCAGCTTGGGTCAGGGAGGTTACAATGAGCAGTTCTTC
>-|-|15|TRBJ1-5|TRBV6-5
CASSYSQYSNQPQHF
TGTGCCAGCAGTTACTCCCAGTATAGCAATCAGCCCCAGCATTTT
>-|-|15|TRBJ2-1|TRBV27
CASSLVSSSYNEQFF
TGTGCCAGCAGTTTGGTCTCGAGCTCCTACAATGAGCAGTTCTTC
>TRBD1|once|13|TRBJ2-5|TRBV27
CASSLQGDATQYF
TGTGCCAGCAGTTTGCAGGGGGATGCGACCCAGTACTTC
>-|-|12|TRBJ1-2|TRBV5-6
CASSLGRDGYTF
TGTGCCAGCAGCTTGGGGAGGGACGGCTACACCTTC
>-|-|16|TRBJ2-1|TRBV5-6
CASSAEMASSYNEQFF
TGTGCCAGCAGCGCCGAGATGGCGAGCTCCTACAATGAGCAGTTCTTC
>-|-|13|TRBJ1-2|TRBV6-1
CASSELGERGYTF
TGTGCCAGCAGTGAGCTGGGAGAGCGGGGCTACACCTTC
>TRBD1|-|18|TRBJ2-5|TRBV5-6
CASSLVGTAQASSETQYF
TGTGCCAGCAGCTTGGTTGGGACAGCCCAAGCAAGTTCAGAGACCCAGTACTTC
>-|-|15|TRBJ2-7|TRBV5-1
CASSSTGTNTYEQYF
TGCGCCAGCAGCTCGACCGGGACAAATACCTACGAGCAGTACTTC
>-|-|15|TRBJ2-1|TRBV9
CASNKSRGLYNEQFF
TGTGCCAGCAACAAGAGTCGGGGGCTCTACAATGAGCAGTTCTTC
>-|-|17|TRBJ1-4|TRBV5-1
CASSFNPDAATNEKLFF
TGCGCCAGCAGCTTCAACCCGGACGCTGCAACTAATGAAAAACTGTTTTTT
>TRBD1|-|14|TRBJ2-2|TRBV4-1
CASSQGQGDGELFF
TGCGCCAGCAGCCAAGGGCAGGGGGACGGGGAGCTGTTTTTT
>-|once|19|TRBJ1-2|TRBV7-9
CASSLFPGLKERRNYGYTF
TGTGCCAGCAGCTTATTCCCGGGTCTGAAGGAGCGAAGGAACTATGGCTACACCTTC
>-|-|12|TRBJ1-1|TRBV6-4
CASSIRDTEAFF
TGTGCCAGCAGTATACGAGACACTGAAGCTTTCTTT
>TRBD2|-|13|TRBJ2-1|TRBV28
CASTSGTSGIPLF
TGTGCCAGCACATCTGGGACTAGCGGGATCCCCCTCTTC
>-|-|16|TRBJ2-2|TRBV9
CASSVGRESNTGELFF
TGTGCCAGCAGCGTAGGGCGGGAATCGAACACCGGGGAGCTGTTTTTT
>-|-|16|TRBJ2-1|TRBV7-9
CASSLTGVGSLNEQFF
TGTGCCAGCAGCTTAACCGGGGTGGGTAGTTTGAATGAGCAGTTCTTC
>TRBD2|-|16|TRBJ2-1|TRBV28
CASSPRLAGVLSEQFF
TGTGCCAGCAGTCCGCGACTAGCGGGAGTTCTAAGTGAGCAGTTCTTC
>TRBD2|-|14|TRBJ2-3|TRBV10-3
CATTPTSGRDTQYF
TGTGCCACAACCCCGACTAGCGGGAGGGATACGCAGTATTTT
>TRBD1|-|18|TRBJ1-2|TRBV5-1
CASSRDSPISGSNYGYTF
TGCGCCAGCAGTCGGGACAGTCCGATATCGGGCTCTAACTATGGCTACACCTTC
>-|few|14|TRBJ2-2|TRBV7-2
CASTGSLNIGELFF
TGTGCCAGCACCGGATCACTGAACATCGGGGAGCTGTTTTTT
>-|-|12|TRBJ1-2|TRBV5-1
CASKQDAYGYTF
TGCGCCAGCAAACAGGATGCCTATGGCTACACCTTC
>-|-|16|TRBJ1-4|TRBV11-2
CASSSPGKGTNEKLFF
TGTGCCAGCAGCTCCCCAGGGAAGGGGACTAATGAAAAACTGTTTTTT
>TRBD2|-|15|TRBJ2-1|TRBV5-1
CASTEGAGEGNEQFF
TGCGCCAGCACCGAGGGAGCGGGGGAGGGGAATGAGCAGTTCTTC
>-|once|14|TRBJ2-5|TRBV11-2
CASSLVPVLETQYF
TGTGCCAGCAGCTTAGTCCCGGTCCTCGAGACCCAGTACTTC
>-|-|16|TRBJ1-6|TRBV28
CASSYPRSSYNSPLHF
TGTGCCAGCAGTTACCCAAGGAGCTCCTATAATTCACCCCTCCACTTT
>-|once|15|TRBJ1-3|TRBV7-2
CASSFGTGKGNTIYF
TGTGCCAGCAGCTTTGGTACAGGGAAAGGAAACACCATATATTTT
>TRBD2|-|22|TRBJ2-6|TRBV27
CASSSTPGTSGSPFSGANVLTF
TGTGCCAGCAGTTCCACTCCCGGGACTAGCGGGAGTCCCTTCTCTGGGGCCAACGTCCTGACTTTC
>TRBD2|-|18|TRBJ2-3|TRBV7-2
CASSSSGTSGGRTDTQYF
TGTGCCAGCAGCTCATCCGGGACTAGCGGGGGGCGCACAGATACGCAGTATTTT